This T cell receptor beta chain derives from a study of CD8+ T cells in alopecia areata. Study context: The drug, tofacitinib, lasted 6 to 18 months, followed by 6 months off drug. General study points: Greater clonality was observed in lesional scalp samples, especially alopecia totalis/universalis, versus normal scalp.

This clone came up a few times. Its antigen remains unknown. The CDR3 loop spans 13 amino acids. CDR1 and CDR2 (germline): ENHRY, SYGVKD. Trimming took 8 bases from V and 0 from J, leaving 9 bases between them. Treatment indicated: oral pan-JAK inhibitor, 5-10 mg twice daily. cDNA serving as the sequencing template came from extracted, reverse transcribed RNA. Some clones are missing from TCRdb's copy, which holds only in-frame ones; the method was immunoSEQ multiplex PCR. The table shows about 210,000 clones, with about 58% occurring only once. The V call is TRBV10-3, the J call TRBJ2-3; the D gene could be TRBD1 or TRBD2 (5 bases each). Here the sequenced sample was CD4+ T cells sorted from blood, taken at week 4, from a patient treated with tofacitinib. This receptor was obtained from a human donor with alopecia areata. CDR3 DNA: TGTGCCATCGGTTGGGACAGCACAGATACGCAGTATTTT. Encoded protein: CAIGWDSTDTQYF.